A single sample gave rise to the 16 T cell receptor beta chains below, sequenced in a study of beta chain features in type 1 diabetes. Every isolated RNA sample was fully reverse transcribed, so sequencing captured expressed TCRB transcripts. Only in-frame clones appear in the TCRdb table, and some are missing; sequencing was by immunoSEQ multiplex PCR. The table lists hundreds of thousands of clones, about a sixth of them singletons. Sequenced material: naive CD4+ T cells from blood. Receptors were obtained from a young woman in good health.

This chain joins TRBV6-1 and TRBJ2-2; D assignment may be TRBD1 or TRBD2 (5 bases each). Trimming took 8 bases from V and 0 from J, leaving 10 bases between them. Germline assignment: CDR1 MNHNS and CDR2 SASEGT. There are 14 residues in the CDR3. This chain's CDR3 is CASLGTANTGELFF. The CDR3 DNA reads TGTGCCAGCTTGGGGACGGCGAACACCGGGGAGCTGTTTTTT.

For the CDR3, the DNA is TGTGCCAGCAGCGCAAAGCCAGGGAGCTCCTACGAGCAGTACTTC. It yields the protein CASSAKPGSSYEQYF. The chain uses TRBV7-9 and TRBJ2-7, with D possibly called TRBD1 or TRBD2 (5 bases each). Trimming took off 5 bases at V and 0 bases at J, with 14 bases between the two ends. The CDR3 has 15 residues. Germline values: CDR1 SEHNR, CDR2 FQNEAQ (reference sequence). Together with reference TRBV7-9 and TRBJ2-7, the CDR3 gives the full variable domain: DTGVSQNPRHKITKRGQNVTFRCDPISEHNRLYWYRQTLGQGPEFLTYFQNEAQLEKSRLLSDRFSAERPKGSFSTLEIQRTEQGDSAMYLCASSAKPGSSYEQYFGPGTRLTVT.

V gene TRBV15 combines with J gene TRBJ2-6; TRBD2 is a possible D gene (5 bases). Looked up from germline, CDR1 is LNHNV and CDR2 is YYDKDF (reference sequence). The V end was cut by 6 bases, the J end by 4 bases, with 7 bases between. The CDR3 is 13 residues long. The CDR3 DNA is TGTGCCACCAGAACGGGAGGGGCCAACGTCCTGACTTTC. Its translation is CATRTGGANVLTF.

A single count supports this clone. The V call is TRBV27, the J call TRBJ2-5; TRBD1 is a possible D gene (5 bases). The J call could be wrong; TRBJ2-7 is a better fit for the DNA end. The germline CDR1 and CDR2 sequences are MNHEY and SMNVEV (reference sequence). CDR3 size: 13 residues. CDR3 sequence: CASQQTRQGEQYF. DNA for the CDR3: TGTGCCAGCCAACAGACGCGGCAGGGCGAGCAGTACTTC.

The CDR3 sequence is CASSVRTGDDGYTF. Written as DNA, the CDR3 is TGTGCCAGCAGTGTAAGGACAGGGGACGATGGCTACACCTTC. J is TRBJ1-2 and V is TRBV6-1; 9 nucleotides match TRBD1. CDR1 and CDR2 (germline): MNHNS, SASEGT. The CDR3 runs to 14 residues. Trimming cost V 4 bases and J 6 bases; bases outside gene matches: 6.

The V call is TRBV5-1, the J call TRBJ2-6; either TRBD1 or TRBD2 may fit D (5 bases each). V was clipped by 5 bases and J by 0 bases, with 12 bases between them. CDR1 is SGHRS and CDR2 is YFSETQ in the germline V gene. There are 16 residues in the CDR3. CDR3 amino acids: CASRETGGSGANVLTF. Here the CDR3 DNA reads TGCGCCAGCAGGGAAACAGGAGGCTCTGGGGCCAACGTCCTGACTTTC.

The J gene is TRBJ2-1, the V gene TRBV29-1; 7 positions match TRBD1. CDR1 and CDR2 from the germline V gene are SQVTM and ANQGSEA. This CDR3 spans 14 amino acids. V lost 5 bases to trimming and J lost 0 bases; unmatched junction nucleotides: 4. The CDR3 reads CSVIRQGSYNEQFF. The DNA for the CDR3 is TGCAGCGTTATTAGACAGGGCTCCTACAATGAGCAGTTCTTC.

With respect to this clone: Additional DNA sequences in this sample encode the identical CDR3. V usage is TRBV5-1 and J usage is TRBJ2-1, with 9 bases aligning to TRBD2. There are 15 residues in the CDR3. Trimming removed 0 bases from V and 9 bases from J; junction bases left unmatched: 7. Germline V CDR1 and CDR2: SGHRS, YFSETQ. The CDR3 coding sequence is TGCGCCAGCAGCTTGGATTTAGCGGGAGTAGGTGAGCAGTTCTTC. Its protein product is CASSLDLAGVGEQFF.

This clone was observed a handful of times. J is TRBJ1-4 and V is TRBV7-2; D is unclear. Between the trimmed V and J ends, which lost 0 bases and 6 bases, there was a span of 11 bases. Germline V gives CDR1 SGHTA, CDR2 FQGNSA. The CDR3 runs 15 residues. The CDR3 here is CASSLAAGRDEKLFF. DNA of the CDR3: TGTGCCAGCAGCTTAGCTGCGGGCCGGGATGAAAAACTGTTTTTT.

This clone was observed a handful of times. The V call is TRBV10-3, the J call TRBJ1-5; TRBD1 is a possible D gene (5 bases). The germline CDR1 and CDR2 sequences are ENHRY and SYGVKD. Trimming left V 4 bases short and J 3 bases short, with 19 bases between. The CDR3 has 17 amino acids. CDR3 sequence: CAISVGGTGVDNQPQHF. CDR3 in DNA: TGTGCCATCAGTGTCGGGGGAACGGGGGTCGACAATCAGCCCCAGCATTTT.

This clone was observed a few times. This chain joins TRBV28 and TRBJ2-3; D perhaps matches TRBD2 (5 bases). The germline CDR1 and CDR2 sequences are MDHEN and SYDVKM. V was shortened by 3 bases and J by 1 base, with 8 bases between the two germline ends. This CDR3 comprises 14 residues. CDR3 in DNA: TGTGCCAGCAGTTTCCAGAGGGGCACAGATACGCAGTATTTT. Translation: CASSFQRGTDTQYF.

The CDR3: CASSIWNQPQHF. The CDR3, as DNA: TGTGCCAGTAGTATCTGGAATCAGCCCCAGCATTTT. The chain carries TRBV19 and TRBJ1-5; unclear D gene. Trimming removed 3 bases at V and 4 bases at J, with 4 bases between. There are 12 residues in the CDR3. The V gene's germline CDR1 is LNHDA and CDR2 SQIVND (reference sequence).

V is TRBV28 and J is TRBJ2-5; 7 bases fit TRBD1. Germline trimming cut 6 bases from V and 2 bases from J; bases unmatched to any gene: 9. CDR1 and CDR2 from the germline V gene are MDHEN and SYDVKM. The CDR3 length is 15 residues. The CDR3, as DNA: TGTGCCAGCAGACCGGCCGGGACAGCGCAAGAGACCCAGTACTTC. Translated, it gives CASRPAGTAQETQYF.

This clone was counted at least ten times. V is TRBV10-3 and J is TRBJ1-4; D gene unclear. Germline CDR1 and CDR2: ENHRY and SYGVKD. CDR3 length equals 14 residues. Trimming removed 3 bases at V and 8 bases at J, with 13 bases between. CDR3 nucleotides: TGTGCCATCAGTGATTTGGGGAGCCAGGAAAAACTGTTTTTT. It specifies CAISDLGSQEKLFF.

This clone was found a few times. The gene calls are TRBV7-9 and TRBJ1-1, with TRBD1 matching over 9 bases. The germline V gene encodes CDR1 SEHNR and CDR2 FQNEAQ (reference sequence). The CDR3 runs to 16 residues. V was pared by 3 bases and J by 3 bases, with 8 bases of the junction left unmatched. The CDR3 region has the DNA TGTGCCAGCAGCTTCGGGACAGGGAGGAGGGACACTGAAGCTTTCTTT. This encodes CASSFGTGRRDTEAFF.

This clone was found a few times. This chain connects TRBV10-3 to TRBJ2-5; D is undetermined. Germline CDR1 ENHRY, CDR2 SYGVKD. V was pared by 0 bases and J by 5 bases, with 10 bases between. This CDR3 comprises 14 residues. The CDR3 nucleotides are TGTGCCATCAGTGAGTCCACGGACGAGGAGACCCAGTACTTC. Its translation: CAISESTDEETQYF.